What follows is one TCR beta chain and its context. The sample originates from a study of blood T cell repertoires in COVID-19. Clones were sequenced by immunoSEQ multiplex PCR, and TCRdb holds only the in-frame ones, with some missing. The sample contains under 70,000 clones, about 88% of which appear only once. The TCR originated in a woman aged 60-70 years with COVID-19, enrolled during active disease. The sequenced sample consisted of peripheral blood.

The CDR3 bases are TGTGCCAGCAGCATTACAGCTAACTATGGCTACACCTTC. As protein: CASSITANYGYTF. The chain joins TRBV6-5 to TRBJ1-2, with D unclear. CDR3 size: 13 residues. Germline V gene sequence: CDR1 MNHEY, CDR2 SVGAGI. V was clipped by 6 bases and J by 0 bases, with 8 bases between them.